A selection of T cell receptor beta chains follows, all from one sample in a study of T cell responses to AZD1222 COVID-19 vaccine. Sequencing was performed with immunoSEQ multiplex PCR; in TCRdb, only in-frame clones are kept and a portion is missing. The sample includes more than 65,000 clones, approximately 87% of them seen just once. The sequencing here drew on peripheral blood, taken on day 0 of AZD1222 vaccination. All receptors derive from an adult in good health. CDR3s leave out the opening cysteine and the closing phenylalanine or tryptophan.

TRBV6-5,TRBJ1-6,ASSPGTDNSPLH
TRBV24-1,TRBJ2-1,ATSDSLAGGRYNEQF
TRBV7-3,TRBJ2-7,ASSLIGQNLPYEQY
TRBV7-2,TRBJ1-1,ASSLSGTGNTEAF
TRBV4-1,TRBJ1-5,ASSPLSGFNQPQH
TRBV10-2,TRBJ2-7,ASKLETSGYYEQY
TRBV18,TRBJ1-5,ASSPDRSNQPQH
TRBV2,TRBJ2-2,ASRDRLNTGELF
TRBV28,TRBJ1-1,ASIGGGPPNTEAF
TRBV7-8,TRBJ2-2,ASSLVGSGILTGELF
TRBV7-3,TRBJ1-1,ASGQGSIRTEAF
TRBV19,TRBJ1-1,ASRNMGITEAF
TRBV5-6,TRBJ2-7,ASSVGTGAYEQY
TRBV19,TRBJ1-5,ASSLPNQPQH
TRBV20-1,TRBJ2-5,SAGRGETQY
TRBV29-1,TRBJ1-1,SVEGPGGIGTEAF
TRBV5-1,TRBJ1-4,ASSWGQGRLTTNEKLF
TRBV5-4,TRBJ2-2,ASSLPGQGDGELF
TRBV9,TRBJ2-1,ASSVARSGGPYNEQF
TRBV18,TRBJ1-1,ASSPAGTVNTEAF
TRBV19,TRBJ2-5,ASRSRQGLQETQY
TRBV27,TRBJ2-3,ASSFTVTSGRRTDTQY
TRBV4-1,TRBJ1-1,ASSHPAGQGGANTEAF
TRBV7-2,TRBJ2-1,ASRGSGGSSYNEQF
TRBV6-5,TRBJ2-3,ASSYGGSSTDTQY
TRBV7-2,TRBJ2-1,ASSLVGSGTSNEQF